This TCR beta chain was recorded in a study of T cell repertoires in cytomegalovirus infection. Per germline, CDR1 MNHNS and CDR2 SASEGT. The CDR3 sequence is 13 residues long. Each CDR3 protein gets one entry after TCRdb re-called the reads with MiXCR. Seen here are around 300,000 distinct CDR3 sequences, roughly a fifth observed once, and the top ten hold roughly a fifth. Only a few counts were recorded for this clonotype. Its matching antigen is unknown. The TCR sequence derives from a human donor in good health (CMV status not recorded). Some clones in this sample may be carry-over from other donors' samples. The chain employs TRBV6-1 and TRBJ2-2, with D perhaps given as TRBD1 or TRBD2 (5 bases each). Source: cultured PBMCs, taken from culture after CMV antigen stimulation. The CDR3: CASGTALLGELFF. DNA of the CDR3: TGTGCTTCCGGGACCGCACTTCTGGGGGAGCTGTTTTTT.